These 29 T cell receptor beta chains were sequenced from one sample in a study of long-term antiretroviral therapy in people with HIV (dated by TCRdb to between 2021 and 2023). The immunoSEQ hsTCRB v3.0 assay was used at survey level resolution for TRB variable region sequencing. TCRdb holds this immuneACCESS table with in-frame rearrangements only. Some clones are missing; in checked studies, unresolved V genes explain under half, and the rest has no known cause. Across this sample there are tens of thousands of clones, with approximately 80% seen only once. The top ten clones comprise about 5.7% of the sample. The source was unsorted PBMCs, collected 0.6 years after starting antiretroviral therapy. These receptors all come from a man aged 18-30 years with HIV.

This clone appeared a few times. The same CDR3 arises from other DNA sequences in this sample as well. The CDR3 coding sequence is TGCGCCAGCAGCCAAGATACGCTCTACGAGCAGTACTTC. It translates to CASSQDTLYEQYF. The V gene is TRBV4-3, the J gene TRBJ2-7; D remains unclear. V was cut by 0 bases and J by 3 bases, with 6 bases left in between. The CDR3 extends over 13 amino acids. Germline V gene lookup returns CDR1 LGHNA and CDR2 YSLEER.

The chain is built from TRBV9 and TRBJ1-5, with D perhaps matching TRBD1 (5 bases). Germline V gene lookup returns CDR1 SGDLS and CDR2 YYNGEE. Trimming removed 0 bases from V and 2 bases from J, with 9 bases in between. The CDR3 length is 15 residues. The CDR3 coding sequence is TGTGCCAGCAGCGTAGGTGGAGGGGGCAATCAGCCCCAGCATTTT. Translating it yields CASSVGGGGNQPQHF.

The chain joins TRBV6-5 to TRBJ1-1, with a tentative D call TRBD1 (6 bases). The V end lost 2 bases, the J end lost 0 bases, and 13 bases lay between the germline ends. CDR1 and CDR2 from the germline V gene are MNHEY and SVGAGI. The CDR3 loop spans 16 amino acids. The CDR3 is CASSYRTDKLNTEAFF. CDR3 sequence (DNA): TGTGCCAGCAGTTACCGGACAGACAAATTGAACACTGAAGCTTTCTTT.

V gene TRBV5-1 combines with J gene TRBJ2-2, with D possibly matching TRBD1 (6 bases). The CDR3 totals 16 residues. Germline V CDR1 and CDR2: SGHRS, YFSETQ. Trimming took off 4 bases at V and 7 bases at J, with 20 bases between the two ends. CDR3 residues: CASSTRTVGAGGELFF. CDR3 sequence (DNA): TGCGCCAGCAGCACAAGGACAGTCGGCGCGGGCGGGGAGCTGTTTTTT.

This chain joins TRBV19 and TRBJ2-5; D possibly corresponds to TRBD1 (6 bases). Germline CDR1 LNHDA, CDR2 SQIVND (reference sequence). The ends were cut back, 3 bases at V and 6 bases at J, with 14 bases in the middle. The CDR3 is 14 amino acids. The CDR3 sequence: CASSITGNTKTQYF. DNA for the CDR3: TGTGCCAGTAGTATTACAGGGAACACGAAGACCCAGTACTTC.

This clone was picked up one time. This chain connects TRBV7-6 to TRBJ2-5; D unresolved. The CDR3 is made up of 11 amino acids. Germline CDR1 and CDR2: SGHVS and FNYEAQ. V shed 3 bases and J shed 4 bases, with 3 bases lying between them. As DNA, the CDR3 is TGTGCCAGCAGCTTCGTAGAGACCCAGTACTTC. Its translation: CASSFVETQYF.

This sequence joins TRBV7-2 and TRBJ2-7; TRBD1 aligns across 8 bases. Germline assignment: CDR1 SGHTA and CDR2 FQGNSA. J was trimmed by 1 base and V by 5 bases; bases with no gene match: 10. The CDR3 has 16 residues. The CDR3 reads CASSERTGTRSYEQYF. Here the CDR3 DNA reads TGTGCCAGCAGCGAGCGGACAGGGACGAGGTCCTACGAGCAGTACTTC.

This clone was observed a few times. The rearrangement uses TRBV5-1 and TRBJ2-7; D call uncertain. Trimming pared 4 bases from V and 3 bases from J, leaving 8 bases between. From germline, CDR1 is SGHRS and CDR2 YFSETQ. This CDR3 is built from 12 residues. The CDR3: CASSARSYEQYF. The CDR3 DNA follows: TGCGCCAGCAGCGCGCGGAGCTACGAGCAGTACTTC.

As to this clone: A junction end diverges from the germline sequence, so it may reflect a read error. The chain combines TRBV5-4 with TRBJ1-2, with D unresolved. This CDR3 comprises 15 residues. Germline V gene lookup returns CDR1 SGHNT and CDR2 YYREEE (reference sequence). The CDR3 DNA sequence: TGTGCCAGCAGTTTGGGAGGAACGGGCGCCTATGGCTACACCTTC. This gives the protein CASSLGGTGAYGYTF.

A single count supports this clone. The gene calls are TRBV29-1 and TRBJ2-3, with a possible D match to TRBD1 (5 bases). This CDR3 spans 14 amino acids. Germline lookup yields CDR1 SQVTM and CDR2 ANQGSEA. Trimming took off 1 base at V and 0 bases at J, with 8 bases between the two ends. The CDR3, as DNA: TGCAGCGTTGAAGCAGGGCTCAGCACAGATACGCAGTATTTT. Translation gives CSVEAGLSTDTQYF.

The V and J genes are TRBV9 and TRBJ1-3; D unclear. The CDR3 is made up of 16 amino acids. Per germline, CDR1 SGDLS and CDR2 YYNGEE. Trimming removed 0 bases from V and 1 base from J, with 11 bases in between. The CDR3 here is CASSVGPDGSGNTIYF. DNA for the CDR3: TGTGCCAGCAGCGTAGGCCCCGACGGTTCTGGAAACACCATATATTTT.

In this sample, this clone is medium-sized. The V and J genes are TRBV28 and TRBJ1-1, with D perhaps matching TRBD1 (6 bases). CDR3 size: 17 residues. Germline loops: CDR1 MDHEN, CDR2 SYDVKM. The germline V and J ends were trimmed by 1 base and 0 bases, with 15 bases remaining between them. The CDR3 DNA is TGTGCCAGCAGTTTATATGGAAGGGGGGACATGAACACTGAAGCTTTCTTT. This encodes CASSLYGRGDMNTEAFF. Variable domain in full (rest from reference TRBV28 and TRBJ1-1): DVKVTQSSRYLVKRTGEKVFLECVQDMDHENMFWYRQDPGLGLRLIYFSYDVKMKEKGDIPEGYSVSREKKERFSLILESASTNQTSMYLCASSLYGRGDMNTEAFFGQGTRLTVV.

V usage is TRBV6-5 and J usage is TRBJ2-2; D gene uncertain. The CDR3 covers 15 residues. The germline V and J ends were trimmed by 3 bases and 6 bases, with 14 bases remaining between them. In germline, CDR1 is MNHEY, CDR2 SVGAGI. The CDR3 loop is CASSYYKGSAGELFF. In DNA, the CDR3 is TGTGCCAGCAGTTATTATAAGGGATCAGCCGGGGAGCTGTTTTTT.

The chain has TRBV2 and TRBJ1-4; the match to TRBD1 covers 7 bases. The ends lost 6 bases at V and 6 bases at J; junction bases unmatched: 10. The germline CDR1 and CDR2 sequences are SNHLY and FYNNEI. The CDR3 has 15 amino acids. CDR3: CASRRRQGVDEKLFF. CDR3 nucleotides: TGTGCCAGCAGGCGCCGACAGGGAGTCGATGAAAAACTGTTTTTT.

The CDR3 DNA is TGTGCCTGGAGTCGGTCAACACCCAATGAGCAGTTCTTC. It translates to CAWSRSTPNEQFF. The rearrangement joins TRBV30 to TRBJ2-1; D is unclear. This CDR3 spans 13 amino acids. CDR1 and CDR2 from the germline V gene are GTSNPN and SVGIG (reference sequence). The germline V and J ends were trimmed by 2 bases and 6 bases, with 11 bases remaining between them.

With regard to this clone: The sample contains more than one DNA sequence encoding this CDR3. DNA of the CDR3: TGTGCCAGCAGCTTGCGGGGCACAGATACGCAGTATTTT. Encoded protein: CASSLRGTDTQYF. The genes are TRBV5-6 and TRBJ2-3; D call uncertain. The CDR3 extends over 13 amino acids. V was clipped by 1 base and J by 1 base, with 4 bases between them. The germline V gene encodes CDR1 SGHDT and CDR2 YYEEEE.

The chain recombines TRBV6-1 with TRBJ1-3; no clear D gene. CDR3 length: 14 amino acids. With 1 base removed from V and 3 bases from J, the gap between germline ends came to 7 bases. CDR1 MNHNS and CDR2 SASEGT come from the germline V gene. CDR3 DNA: TGTGCCAGCAGTGAAGTGCTTGTTGGAAACACCATATATTTT. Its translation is CASSEVLVGNTIYF.

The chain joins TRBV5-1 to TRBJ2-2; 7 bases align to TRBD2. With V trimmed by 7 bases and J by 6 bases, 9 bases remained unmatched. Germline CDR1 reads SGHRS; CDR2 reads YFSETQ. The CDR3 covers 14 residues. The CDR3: CASGPGGGAGELFF. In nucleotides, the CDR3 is TGCGCCAGCGGGCCGGGGGGTGGCGCCGGGGAGCTGTTTTTT.

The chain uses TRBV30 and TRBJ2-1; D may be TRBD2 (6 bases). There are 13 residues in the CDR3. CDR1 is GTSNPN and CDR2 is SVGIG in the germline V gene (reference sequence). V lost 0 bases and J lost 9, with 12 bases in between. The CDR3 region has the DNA TGTGCCTGGAGTGTGACGAAGGGAGGTGAGCAGTTCTTC. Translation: CAWSVTKGGEQFF.

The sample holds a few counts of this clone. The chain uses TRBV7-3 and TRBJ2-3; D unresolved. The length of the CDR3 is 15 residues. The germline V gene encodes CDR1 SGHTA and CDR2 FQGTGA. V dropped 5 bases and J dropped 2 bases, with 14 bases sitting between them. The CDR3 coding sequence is TGTGCCAGCAGCCCCGGGCCAGCCGACACAGATACGCAGTATTTT. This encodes CASSPGPADTDTQYF.

The CDR3 loop reads CASSQDPANTGELFF. The CDR3 DNA reads TGCGCCAGCAGCCAAGATCCAGCGAACACCGGGGAGCTGTTTTTT. V usage is TRBV4-3 and J usage is TRBJ2-2; unclear D gene. CDR3 length equals 15 residues. The V gene's germline CDR1 is LGHNA and CDR2 YSLEER. Between the trimmed V and J ends, which lost 0 bases and 0 bases, there was a span of 5 bases.

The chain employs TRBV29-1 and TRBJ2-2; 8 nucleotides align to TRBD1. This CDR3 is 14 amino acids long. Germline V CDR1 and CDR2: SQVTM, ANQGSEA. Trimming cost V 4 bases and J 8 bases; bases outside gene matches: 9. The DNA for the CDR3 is TGCAGCGTTGCCCGGACAGGGTCTGGGGGGGAGCTGTTTTTT. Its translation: CSVARTGSGGELFF.

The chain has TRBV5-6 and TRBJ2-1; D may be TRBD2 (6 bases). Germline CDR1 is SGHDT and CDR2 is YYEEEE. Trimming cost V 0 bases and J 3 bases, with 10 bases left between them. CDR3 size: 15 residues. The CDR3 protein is CASSLEASVYNEQFF. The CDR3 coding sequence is TGTGCCAGCAGCTTGGAGGCTAGCGTCTACAATGAGCAGTTCTTC.

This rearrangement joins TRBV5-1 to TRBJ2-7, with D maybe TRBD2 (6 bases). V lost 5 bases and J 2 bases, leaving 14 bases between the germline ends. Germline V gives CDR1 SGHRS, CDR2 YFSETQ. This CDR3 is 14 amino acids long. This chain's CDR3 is CASSLASVTYEQYF. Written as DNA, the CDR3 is TGCGCCAGCAGTTTAGCTAGCGTAACCTACGAGCAGTACTTC.

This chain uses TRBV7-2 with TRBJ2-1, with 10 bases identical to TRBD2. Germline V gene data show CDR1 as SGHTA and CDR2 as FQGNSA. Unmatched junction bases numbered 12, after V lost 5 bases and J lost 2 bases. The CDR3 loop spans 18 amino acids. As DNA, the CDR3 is TGTGCCAGCAGCGCCGACTTGACTAGCGGGCTCCCCTACAATGAGCAGTTCTTC. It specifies CASSADLTSGLPYNEQFF.

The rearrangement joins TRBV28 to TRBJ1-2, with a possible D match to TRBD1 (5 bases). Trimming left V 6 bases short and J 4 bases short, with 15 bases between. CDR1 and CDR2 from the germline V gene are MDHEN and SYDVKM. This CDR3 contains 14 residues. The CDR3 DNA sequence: TGTGCCAGCAGCTTCGGAGGGGTTGTCTATGGCTACACCTTC. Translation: CASSFGGVVYGYTF.

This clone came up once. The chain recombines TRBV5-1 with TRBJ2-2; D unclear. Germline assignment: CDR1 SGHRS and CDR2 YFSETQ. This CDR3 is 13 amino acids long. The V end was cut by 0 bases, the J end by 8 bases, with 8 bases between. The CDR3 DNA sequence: TGCGCCAGCAGCTTGGAAAATATAGGGGAGCTGTTTTTT. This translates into CASSLENIGELFF.

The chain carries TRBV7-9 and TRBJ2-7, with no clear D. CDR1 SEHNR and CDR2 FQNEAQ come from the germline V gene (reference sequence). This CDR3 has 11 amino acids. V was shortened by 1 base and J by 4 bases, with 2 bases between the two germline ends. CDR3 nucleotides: TGTGCCAGCAGCTTAGAGTACGAGCAGTACTTC. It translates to CASSLEYEQYF. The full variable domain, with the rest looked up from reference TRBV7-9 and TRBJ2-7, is DTGVSQNPRHKITKRGQNVTFRCDPISEHNRLYWYRQTLGQGPEFLTYFQNEAQLEKSRLLSDRFSAERPKGSFSTLEIQRTEQGDSAMYLCASSLEYEQYFGPGTRLTVT.

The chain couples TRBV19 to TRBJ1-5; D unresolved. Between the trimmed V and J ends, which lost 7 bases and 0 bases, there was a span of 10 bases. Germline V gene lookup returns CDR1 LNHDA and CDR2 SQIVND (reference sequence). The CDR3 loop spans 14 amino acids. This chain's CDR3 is CASKERYSNQPQHF. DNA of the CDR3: TGTGCCAGTAAGGAGAGGTATAGCAATCAGCCCCAGCATTTT.